This T cell receptor beta chain was found in a study of HIV-infected children after antiretroviral therapy interruption (dated by TCRdb to between 2019 and 2020). For context, the study as a whole: Eight children were included: four on planned treatment interruption and four on continuous treatment, all with CD4+ count above 500 and viral load below 50 copies/ml. The interruption group had a median age of roughly 9.5 years, compared with over 7 years in the continuous treatment group. Recorded exposure to EBV and CMV was present in most of the participating children. In the interruption arm, samples were obtained at week 0, week 12, end of interruption (week 24 or 48), and about 3 years after study end. For the continuous-treatment arm, samples from the corresponding weeks 0, 48 and 150 were analyzed. Alongside measurements of thymic output, TCR repertoires of children on planned treatment interruption were compared with TCR repertoires of children on continuous antiretroviral treatment. Broad study findings and their caveats: The sorted CD45RA+ naive cells might contain minor non-naive CD45RA+ populations, such as EMRA or stem memory cells. The low number of patients is regarded as a limitation, and the data should be interpreted with caution. The naive CD4+ Gini coefficient rose by the end of treatment interruption, suggesting clonal expansion, and returned to baseline by 3 years. For naive CD4+ repertoires of PTI patients, CDR3 sharing between time points dropped once interruption began, while many sequences were shared between the end of interruption and 3 years later.

Taken with the paper, the label for treatment or condition translates to: PENTA 11 planned treatment interruption arm or continuous ART arm. The participants, all children from the United Kingdom aged 2 to 15 years, had been on at least three-drug ART for a minimum of 24 weeks. Cryopreserved PBMCs containing at least 5 million viable cells were needed, and a few candidate patients were excluded because their viable PBMC yield was low. Naive CD4+ CD45RA+ CD45RO- T cells were FACS-sorted from thawed PBMCs on a FACSAria III cell sorter. After sorting, cells were fixed, and RNA was extracted with the RNeasy FFPE kit and then with the RNeasy Micro kit. This clonotype has a count of ten or more. Its antigen is currently not known. Base qualities were left out, and no much larger clone turns up one base away. Looking up the germline V gene (reference sequence) yields CDR1 DFQATT and CDR2 SNEGSKA. The CDR3 starts with the cysteine, ends with the phenylalanine, and has 11 residues. CDR3 DNA only is kept here, 33 bases in frame from base 1. Trimming at the junction amounts to 6 bases on V and 6 bases on J, and the germline ends lie 10 bases apart.

Libraries were prepared through 3' RACE. To correct PCR amplification bias, TCR libraries were generated from RNA with a 3' RACE protocol that used unique molecular identifiers. Amplicon libraries were pooled in groups of up to 12 and sequenced on an Illumina MiSeq using v2 2x250 paired-end chemistry. Per the source publication's procedure: Reads were processed with Decombinator for assignment of V and J genes and CDR3, and barcode-based correction of errors and PCR bias was applied. Before the Gini coefficient was calculated with the R ineq package, repertoires were subsampled to the same depth. Three approaches were used to assess CDR3 similarity: GLIPH, Hamming distance and a shared triplet metric. TCRdb itself trimmed the public reads at Q25 with fastp, ran MiXCR and retained productive beta chains. Identical CDR3 protein sequences are pooled into one entry, listed with their most common genes and DNA. These V and J calls originate from TCRdb's pipeline instead of the authors' own analysis. The sample table contains about 89,000 distinct CDR3 sequences; only one count was recorded for roughly 6.7% of them. The ten largest clones add up to around 1.1% of the sample.

The chain was built from TRBV20-1 and TRBJ2-3; a tentative D match to TRBD2 spans 5 bases. This receptor was taken from a pool of human donors with HIV. The sample here was CD45RA+ CD4+ T cells from PBMCs, pooled from several time points, taken from a donor given antiretroviral therapy, either interrupted or continuous. Read against the paper, the sample's cell subset or site label means: naive CD4+ CD45RA+ CD45RO- T cells. The CDR3 has the sequence CSALTGDTQYF. The base sequence is TGCAGTGCCCTTACGGGGGATACGCAGTATTTT.